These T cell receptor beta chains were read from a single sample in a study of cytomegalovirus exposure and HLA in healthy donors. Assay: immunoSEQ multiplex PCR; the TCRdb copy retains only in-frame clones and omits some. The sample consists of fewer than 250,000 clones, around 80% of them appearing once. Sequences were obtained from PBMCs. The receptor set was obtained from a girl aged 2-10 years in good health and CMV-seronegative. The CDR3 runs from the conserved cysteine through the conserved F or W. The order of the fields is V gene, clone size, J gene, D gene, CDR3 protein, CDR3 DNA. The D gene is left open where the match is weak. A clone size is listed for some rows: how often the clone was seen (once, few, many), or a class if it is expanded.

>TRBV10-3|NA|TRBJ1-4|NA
CAISVTGGRSNEKLFF
TGTGCCATCAGTGTCACGGGGGGCCGCAGTAATGAAAAACTGTTTTTT
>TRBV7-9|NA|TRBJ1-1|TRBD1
CASTGTGHNTEAFF
TGTGCCAGCACCGGGACAGGGCATAACACTGAAGCTTTCTTT
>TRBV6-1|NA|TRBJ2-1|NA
CASSRDNEQFF
TGTGCCAGCAGCCGGGACAATGAGCAGTTCTTC
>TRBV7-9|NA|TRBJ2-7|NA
CASSFPNQGPYEQYF
TGTGCCAGCAGCTTCCCCAATCAGGGCCCCTACGAGCAGTACTTC
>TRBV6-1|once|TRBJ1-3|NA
CASSEPRGAGNTIYF
TGTGCCAGCAGTGAGCCCCGAGGAGCTGGAAACACCATATATTTT
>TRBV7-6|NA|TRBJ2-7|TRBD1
CASSSSRDSYEQYF
TGTGCCAGCAGCTCATCCCGGGACAGCTACGAGCAGTACTTC
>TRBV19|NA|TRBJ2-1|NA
CASSISVTNEQFF
TGTGCCAGTAGTATTAGTGTAACCAATGAGCAGTTCTTC
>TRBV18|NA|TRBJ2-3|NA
CASSPPGGAGDTQYF
TGTGCCAGCTCACCGCCGGGCGGGGCGGGAGATACGCAGTATTTT
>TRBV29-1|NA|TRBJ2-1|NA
CSVRQRSPSKSSYNEQFF
TGCAGCGTTCGTCAGCGGAGTCCGTCAAAGAGCTCCTACAATGAGCAGTTCTTC
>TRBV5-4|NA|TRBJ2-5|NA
CASSVFTGKQETQYF
TGTGCCAGCAGCGTATTTACAGGGAAACAAGAGACCCAGTACTTC
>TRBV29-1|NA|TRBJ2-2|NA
CSVFLDTYSGELFF
TGCAGCGTTTTTTTGGACACGTATAGCGGGGAGCTGTTTTTT
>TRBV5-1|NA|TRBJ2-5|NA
CASSPAGWQETQYF
TGCGCCAGCAGCCCCGCCGGGTGGCAAGAGACCCAGTACTTC
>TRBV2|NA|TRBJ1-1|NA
CASGGTYTEAFF
TGTGCCAGCGGAGGGACTTACACTGAAGCTTTCTTT
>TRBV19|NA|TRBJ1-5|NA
CASSIGQSSNQPQHF
TGTGCCAGTAGTATAGGACAGTCTAGCAATCAGCCCCAGCATTTT
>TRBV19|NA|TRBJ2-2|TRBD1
CASKGTARIAGELFF
TGTGCCAGTAAGGGGACAGCACGGATCGCCGGGGAGCTGTTTTTT